This paragraph reports one T cell receptor beta chain. Its antigen remains unknown. The data derive from a study of shared clonotypes between healthy human individuals. Findings and limits, study-wide: Clonotypes that were shared across a handful of donors made up around 5% of naive CD4 clonotypes. Sampling covered blood only; tissue repertoires likely differ.

This CDR3 contains 14 residues. Trimming cost V 2 bases and J 5 bases, with 13 bases left between them. Looked up from germline, CDR1 is SGHRS and CDR2 is YFSETQ. The repertoire was sequenced with immunoSEQ multiplex PCR; TCRdb's copy has only in-frame clones and lacks some. Of some 2,000,000 clones in the sample, 95% were seen once. The gene calls are TRBV5-1 and TRBJ1-2, with a weak D call TRBD1 (6 bases). The receptor was derived from a young man in good health. The source material was naive CD4+ T cells sorted from blood. This sample's subset: CD45RA+ positively selected. The DNA of the CDR3 is TGCGCCAGCAGCTTAGGACAGAACGCTTATGGCTACACCTTC. This sequence encodes CASSLGQNAYGYTF.